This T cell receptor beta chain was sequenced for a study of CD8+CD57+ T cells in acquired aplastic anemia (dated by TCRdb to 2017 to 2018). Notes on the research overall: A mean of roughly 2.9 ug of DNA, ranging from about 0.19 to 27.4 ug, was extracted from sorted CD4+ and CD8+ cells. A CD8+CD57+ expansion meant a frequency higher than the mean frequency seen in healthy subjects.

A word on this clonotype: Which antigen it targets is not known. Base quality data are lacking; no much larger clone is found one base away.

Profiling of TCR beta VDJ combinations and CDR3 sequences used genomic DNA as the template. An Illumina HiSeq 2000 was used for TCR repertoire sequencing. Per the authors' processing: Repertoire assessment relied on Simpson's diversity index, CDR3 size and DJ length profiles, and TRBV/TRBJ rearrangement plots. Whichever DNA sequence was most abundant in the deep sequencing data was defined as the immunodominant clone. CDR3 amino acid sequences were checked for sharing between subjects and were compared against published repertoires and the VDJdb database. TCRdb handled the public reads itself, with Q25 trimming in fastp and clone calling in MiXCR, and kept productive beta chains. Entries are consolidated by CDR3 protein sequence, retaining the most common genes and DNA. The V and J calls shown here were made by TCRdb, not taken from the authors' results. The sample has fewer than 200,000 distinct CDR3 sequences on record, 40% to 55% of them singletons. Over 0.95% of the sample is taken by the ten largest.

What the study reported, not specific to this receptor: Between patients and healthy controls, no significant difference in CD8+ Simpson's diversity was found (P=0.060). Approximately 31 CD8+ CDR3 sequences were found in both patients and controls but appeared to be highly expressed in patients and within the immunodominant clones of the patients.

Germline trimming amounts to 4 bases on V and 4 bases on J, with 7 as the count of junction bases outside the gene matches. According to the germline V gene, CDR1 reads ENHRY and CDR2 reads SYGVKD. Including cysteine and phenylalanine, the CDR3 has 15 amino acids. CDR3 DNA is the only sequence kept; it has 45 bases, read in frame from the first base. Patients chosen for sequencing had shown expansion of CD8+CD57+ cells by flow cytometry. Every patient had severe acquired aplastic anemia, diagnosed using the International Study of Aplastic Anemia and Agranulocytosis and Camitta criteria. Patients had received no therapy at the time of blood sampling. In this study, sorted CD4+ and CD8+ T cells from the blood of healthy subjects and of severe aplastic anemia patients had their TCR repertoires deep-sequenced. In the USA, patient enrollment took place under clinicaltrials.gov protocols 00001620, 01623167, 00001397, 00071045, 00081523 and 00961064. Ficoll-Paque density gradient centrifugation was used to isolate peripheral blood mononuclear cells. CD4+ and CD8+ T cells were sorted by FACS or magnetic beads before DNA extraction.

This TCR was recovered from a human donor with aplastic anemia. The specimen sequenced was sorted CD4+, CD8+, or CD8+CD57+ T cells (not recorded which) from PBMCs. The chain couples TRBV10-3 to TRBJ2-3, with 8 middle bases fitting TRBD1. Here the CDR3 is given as CAISARRQGSDTQYF. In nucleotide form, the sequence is TGTGCCATCAGTGCTAGAAGACAGGGGTCAGATACGCAGTATTTT.